The clone carrying this TCR beta chain was detected only a few times. Its antigen is currently unknown. This entry is derived from a study of T cells in Graves' hyperthyroidism and ophthalmopathy. Amplification of TCR beta CDR3 regions used RNA as the template. A first-round RT-PCR of the TCR CDR3 used the HTBI primer set. Each CDR3 protein is one row after TCRdb ran MiXCR on the multiplex PCR reads. Of 310,000 or so distinct CDR3 sequences in the sample, over 15% were seen once. Study results and limitations: Stable hyperthyroidism was separated from ophthalmopathy by a model based on 13 V-J features. Blood also held most thyroid clonotypes expanded beyond 0.001.

Ophthalmopathy cases met thresholds of Clinical Activity Score at least 3, NOSPECS grade at least 4 and duration under 3 months. Uncontrolled infection, other autoimmune disease, pregnancy or lactation led to exclusion. The sequence derives from a woman in her fifties or sixties with Graves' ophthalmopathy. Sequencing was performed on blood.

The CDR3 DNA sequence: TGTGCCAGCAGCGTAGCCGTCACCGGGGAGCTGTTTTTT. Its protein is CASSVAVTGELFF. The rearrangement uses TRBV9 and TRBJ2-2; D uncertain. CDR3 size: 13 residues. Germline loops: CDR1 SGDLS, CDR2 YYNGEE. With 0 bases removed from V and 4 bases from J, the gap between germline ends came to 4 bases.